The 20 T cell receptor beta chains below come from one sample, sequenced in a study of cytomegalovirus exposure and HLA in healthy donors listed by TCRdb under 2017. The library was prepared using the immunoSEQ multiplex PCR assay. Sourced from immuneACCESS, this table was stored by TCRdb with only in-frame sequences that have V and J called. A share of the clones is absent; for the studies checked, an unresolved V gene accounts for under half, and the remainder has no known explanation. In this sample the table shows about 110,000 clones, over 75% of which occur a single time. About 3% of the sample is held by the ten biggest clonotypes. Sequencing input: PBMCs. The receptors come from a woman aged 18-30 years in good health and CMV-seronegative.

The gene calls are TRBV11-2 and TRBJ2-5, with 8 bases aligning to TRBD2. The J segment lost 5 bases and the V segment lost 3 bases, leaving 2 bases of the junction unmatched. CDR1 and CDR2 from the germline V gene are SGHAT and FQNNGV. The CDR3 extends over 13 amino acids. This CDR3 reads CASSFGLAETQYF. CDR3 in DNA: TGTGCCAGCAGCTTCGGACTAGCTGAGACCCAGTACTTC.

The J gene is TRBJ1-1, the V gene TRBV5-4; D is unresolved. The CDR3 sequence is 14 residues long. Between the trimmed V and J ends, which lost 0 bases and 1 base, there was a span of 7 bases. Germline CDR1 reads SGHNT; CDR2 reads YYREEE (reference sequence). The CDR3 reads CASSLAAGNTEAFF. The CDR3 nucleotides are TGTGCCAGCAGCTTGGCTGCAGGGAACACTGAAGCTTTCTTT. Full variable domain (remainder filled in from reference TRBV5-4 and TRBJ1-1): ETGVTQSPTHLIKTRGQQVTLRCSSQSGHNTVSWYQQALGQGPQFIFQYYREEENGRGNFPPRFSGLQFPNYSSELNVNALELDDSALYLCASSLAAGNTEAFFGQGTRLTVV.

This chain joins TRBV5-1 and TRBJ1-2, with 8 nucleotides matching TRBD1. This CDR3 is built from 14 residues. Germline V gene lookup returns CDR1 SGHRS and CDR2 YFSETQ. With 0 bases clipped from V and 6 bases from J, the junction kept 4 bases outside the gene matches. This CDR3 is CASSLAPDRDGYTF. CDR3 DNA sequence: TGCGCCAGCAGCTTGGCCCCGGACAGGGATGGCTACACCTTC. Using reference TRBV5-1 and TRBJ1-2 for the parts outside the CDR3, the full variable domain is KAGVTQTPRYLIKTRGQQVTLSCSPISGHRSVSWYQQTPGQGLQFLFEYFSETQRNKGNFPGRFSGRQFSNSRSEMNVSTLELGDSALYLCASSLAPDRDGYTFGSGTRLTVV.

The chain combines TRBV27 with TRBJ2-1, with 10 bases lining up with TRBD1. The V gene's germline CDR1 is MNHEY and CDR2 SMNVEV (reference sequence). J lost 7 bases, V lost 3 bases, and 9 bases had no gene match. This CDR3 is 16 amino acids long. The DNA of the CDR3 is TGTGCCAGCAGTTTTAGGGACAGGGGCCTTTGGAATGAGCAGTTCTTC. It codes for CASSFRDRGLWNEQFF.

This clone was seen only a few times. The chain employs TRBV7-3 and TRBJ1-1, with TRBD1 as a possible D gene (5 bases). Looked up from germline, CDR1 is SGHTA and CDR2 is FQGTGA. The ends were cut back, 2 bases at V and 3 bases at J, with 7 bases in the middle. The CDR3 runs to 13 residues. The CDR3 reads CASSLQGDTEAFF. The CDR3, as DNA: TGTGCCAGCAGCTTACAAGGGGACACTGAAGCTTTCTTT.

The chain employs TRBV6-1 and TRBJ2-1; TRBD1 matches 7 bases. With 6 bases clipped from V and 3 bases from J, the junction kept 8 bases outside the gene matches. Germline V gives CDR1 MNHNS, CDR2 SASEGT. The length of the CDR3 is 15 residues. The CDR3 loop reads CASRFLRDSYNEQFF. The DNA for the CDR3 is TGTGCCAGCAGGTTTCTCCGGGACAGCTACAATGAGCAGTTCTTC.

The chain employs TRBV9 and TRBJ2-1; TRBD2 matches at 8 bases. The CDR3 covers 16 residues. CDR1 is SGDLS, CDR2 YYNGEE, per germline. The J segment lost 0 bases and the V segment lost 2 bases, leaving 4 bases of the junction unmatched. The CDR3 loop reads CASSVSGGLSYNEQFF. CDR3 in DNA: TGTGCCAGCAGCGTCAGCGGGGGACTCTCCTACAATGAGCAGTTCTTC.

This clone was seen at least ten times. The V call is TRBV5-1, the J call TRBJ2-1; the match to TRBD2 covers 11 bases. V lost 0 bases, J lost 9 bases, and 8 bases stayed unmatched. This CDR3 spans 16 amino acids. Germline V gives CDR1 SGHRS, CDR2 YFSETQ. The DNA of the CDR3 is TGCGCCAGCAGCTTGGGGGCTAGCGGGGGGATTGGTGAGCAGTTCTTC. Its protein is CASSLGASGGIGEQFF.

CDR3 sequence (DNA): TGTGCCAGCAGCGAGGGACGGGACACGCATCAGCCCCAGCATTTT. Translated, it gives CASSEGRDTHQPQHF. The chain has TRBV2 and TRBJ1-5; D perhaps matches TRBD1 (6 bases). Trimming removed 6 bases at V and 5 bases at J, with 17 bases between. Germline CDR1 and CDR2: SNHLY and FYNNEI. The CDR3 extends over 15 amino acids. Based on the CDR3 plus reference TRBV2 and TRBJ1-5, the full variable domain is EPEVTQTPSHQVTQMGQEVILRCVPISNHLYFYWYRQILGQKVEFLVSFYNNEISEKSEIFDDQFSVERPDGSNFTLKIRSTKLEDSAMYFCASSEGRDTHQPQHFGDGTRLSIL.

CDR3 in amino acids: CASSLIQAIYGYTF. DNA for the CDR3: TGTGCCAGCAGCTTGATACAGGCGATCTATGGCTACACCTTC. The rearrangement joins TRBV5-6 to TRBJ1-2; D is possibly TRBD1 (5 bases). CDR3 length: 14 residues. From germline, CDR1 is SGHDT and CDR2 YYEEEE. With 1 base removed from V and 4 bases from J, the gap between germline ends came to 11 bases.

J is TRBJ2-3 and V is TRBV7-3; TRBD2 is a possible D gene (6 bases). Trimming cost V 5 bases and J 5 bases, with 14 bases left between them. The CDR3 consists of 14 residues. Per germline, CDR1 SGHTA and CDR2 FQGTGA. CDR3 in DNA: TGTGCCAGCAGCCCCTCCGGGGGAGGAGATACGCAGTATTTT. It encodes CASSPSGGGDTQYF.

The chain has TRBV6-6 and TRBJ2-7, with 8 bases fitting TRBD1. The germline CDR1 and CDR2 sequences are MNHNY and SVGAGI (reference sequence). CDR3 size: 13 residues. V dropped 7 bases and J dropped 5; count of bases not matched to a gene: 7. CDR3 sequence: CASNGDRWDEQYF. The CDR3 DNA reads TGTGCCAGCAACGGGGACAGGTGGGACGAGCAGTACTTC.

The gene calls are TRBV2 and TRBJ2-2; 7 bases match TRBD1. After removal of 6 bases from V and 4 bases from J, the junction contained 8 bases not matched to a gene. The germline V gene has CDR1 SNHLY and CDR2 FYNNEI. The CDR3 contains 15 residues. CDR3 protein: CASRHDRDGTGELFF. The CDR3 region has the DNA TGTGCCAGCAGACATGACAGGGATGGCACCGGGGAGCTGTTTTTT.

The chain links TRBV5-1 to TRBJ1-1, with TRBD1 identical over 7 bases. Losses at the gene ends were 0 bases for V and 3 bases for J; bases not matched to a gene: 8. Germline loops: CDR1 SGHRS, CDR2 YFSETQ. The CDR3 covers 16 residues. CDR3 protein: CASSLGAGGWDTEAFF. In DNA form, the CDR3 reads TGCGCCAGCAGCTTGGGGGCAGGGGGGTGGGACACTGAAGCTTTCTTT.

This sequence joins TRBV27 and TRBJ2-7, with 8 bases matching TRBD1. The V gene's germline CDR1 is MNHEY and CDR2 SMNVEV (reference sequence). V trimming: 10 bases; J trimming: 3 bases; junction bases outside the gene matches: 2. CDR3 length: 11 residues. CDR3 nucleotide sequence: TGTGCCACTGGACAGGGCTACGAGCAGTACTTC. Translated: CATGQGYEQYF.

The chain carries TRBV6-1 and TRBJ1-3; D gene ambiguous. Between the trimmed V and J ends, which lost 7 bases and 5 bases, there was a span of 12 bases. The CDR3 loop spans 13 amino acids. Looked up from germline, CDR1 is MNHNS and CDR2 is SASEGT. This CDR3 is CASTDPQRNTIYF. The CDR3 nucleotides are TGTGCCAGCACTGATCCCCAAAGAAACACCATATATTTT.

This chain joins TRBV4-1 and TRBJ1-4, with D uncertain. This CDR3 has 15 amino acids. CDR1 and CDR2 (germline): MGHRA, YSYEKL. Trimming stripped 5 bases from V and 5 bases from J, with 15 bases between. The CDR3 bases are TGCGCCAGCAGCAGGGAGCAAGTGAACAATGAAAAACTGTTTTTT. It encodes CASSREQVNNEKLFF.

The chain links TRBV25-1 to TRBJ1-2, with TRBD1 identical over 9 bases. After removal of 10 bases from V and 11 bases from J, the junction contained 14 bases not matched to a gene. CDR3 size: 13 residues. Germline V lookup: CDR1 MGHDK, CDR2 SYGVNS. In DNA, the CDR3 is TGTGCCACCCACCCTCAGGACAGGGGCCCGTACACCTTC. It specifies CATHPQDRGPYTF.

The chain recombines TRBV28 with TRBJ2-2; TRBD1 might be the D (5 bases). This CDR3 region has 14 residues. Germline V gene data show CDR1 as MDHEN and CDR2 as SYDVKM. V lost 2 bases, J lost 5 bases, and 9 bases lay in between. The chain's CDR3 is CASSLVPGTGELFF. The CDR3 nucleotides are TGTGCCAGCAGTTTAGTCCCAGGGACCGGGGAGCTGTTTTTT.

In DNA, the CDR3 is TGTGCCAGCAGGGGCGGGACTACGGGTCGGGAGACCCAGTACTTC. Encoded protein: CASRGGTTGRETQYF. V gene TRBV2 combines with J gene TRBJ2-5; 7 nucleotides align to TRBD2. CDR1 and CDR2 (germline): SNHLY, FYNNEI. The CDR3 covers 15 residues. V trimming: 6 bases; J trimming: 5 bases; junction bases outside the gene matches: 12.